This T cell receptor (beta chain) comes out of a study of T cells in Graves' hyperthyroidism and ophthalmopathy. Study-wide context: Peripheral blood samples were taken at initial diagnosis, prior to any treatment.

Trimming shortened V by 3 bases and J by 1 base, and 10 bases separated the two germline ends. This CDR3 has 13 amino acids. Germline CDR1 is SQVTM and CDR2 is ANQGSEA. As for this clonotype: No antigen is known for it.

Patients aged 18 to 65 with hyperthyroidism were newly diagnosed, with duration under 2 months. The source material, RNA transcripts, was used to amplify TCR beta CDR3 regions. First-round RT-PCR targeting the TCR CDR3 was performed with the HTBI primer set. TCRdb used MiXCR to reprocess the multiplex PCR reads, holding one entry per CDR3 protein. The profile shows a few hundred thousand distinct CDR3 sequences, 15% of them singletons. General study results and limits: Researchers report that a 13 V-J model separated ophthalmopathy from stable hyperthyroidism.

The rearrangement links TRBV29-1 to TRBJ2-7; D gene uncertain. This receptor was taken from a young woman with Graves' hyperthyroidism. Material for sequencing was blood. This CDR3 is CSVDLGSSYEQYF. The CDR3 nucleotides are TGCAGCGTTGATCTGGGTTCTTCCTACGAGCAGTACTTC.